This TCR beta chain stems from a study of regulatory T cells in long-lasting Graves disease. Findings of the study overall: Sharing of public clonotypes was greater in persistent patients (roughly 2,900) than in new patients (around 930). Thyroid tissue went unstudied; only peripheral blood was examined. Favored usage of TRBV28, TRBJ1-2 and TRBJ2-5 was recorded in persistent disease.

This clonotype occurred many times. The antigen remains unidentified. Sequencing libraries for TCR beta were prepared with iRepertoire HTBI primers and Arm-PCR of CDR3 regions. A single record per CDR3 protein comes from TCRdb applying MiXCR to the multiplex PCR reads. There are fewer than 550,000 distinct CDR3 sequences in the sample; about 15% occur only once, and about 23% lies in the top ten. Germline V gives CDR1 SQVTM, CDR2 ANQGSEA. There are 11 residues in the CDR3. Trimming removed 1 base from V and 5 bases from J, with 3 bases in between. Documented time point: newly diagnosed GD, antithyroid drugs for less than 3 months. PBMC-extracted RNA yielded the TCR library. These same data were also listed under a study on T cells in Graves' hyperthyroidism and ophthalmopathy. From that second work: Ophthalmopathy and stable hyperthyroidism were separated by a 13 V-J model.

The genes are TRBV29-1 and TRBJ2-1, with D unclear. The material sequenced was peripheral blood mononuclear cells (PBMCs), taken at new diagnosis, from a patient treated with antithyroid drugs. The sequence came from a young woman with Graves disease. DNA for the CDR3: TGCAGCGTTGAAGCGGACAATGAGCAGTTCTTC. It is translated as CSVEADNEQFF.